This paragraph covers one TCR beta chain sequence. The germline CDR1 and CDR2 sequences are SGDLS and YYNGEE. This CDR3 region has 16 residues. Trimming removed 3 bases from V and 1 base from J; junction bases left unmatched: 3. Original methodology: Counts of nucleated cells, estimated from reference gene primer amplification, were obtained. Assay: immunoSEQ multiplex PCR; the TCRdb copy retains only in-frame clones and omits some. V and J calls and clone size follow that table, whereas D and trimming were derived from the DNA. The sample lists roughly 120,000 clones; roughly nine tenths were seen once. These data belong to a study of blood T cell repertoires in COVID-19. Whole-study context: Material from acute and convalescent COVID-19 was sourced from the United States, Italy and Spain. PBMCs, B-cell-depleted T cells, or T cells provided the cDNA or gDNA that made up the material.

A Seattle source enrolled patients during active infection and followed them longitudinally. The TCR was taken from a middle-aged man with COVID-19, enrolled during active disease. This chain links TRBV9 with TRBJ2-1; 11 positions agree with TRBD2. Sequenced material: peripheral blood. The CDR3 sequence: CASSATSGGSYNEQFF. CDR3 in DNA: TGTGCCAGCAGCGCTACTAGCGGGGGATCCTACAATGAGCAGTTCTTC.